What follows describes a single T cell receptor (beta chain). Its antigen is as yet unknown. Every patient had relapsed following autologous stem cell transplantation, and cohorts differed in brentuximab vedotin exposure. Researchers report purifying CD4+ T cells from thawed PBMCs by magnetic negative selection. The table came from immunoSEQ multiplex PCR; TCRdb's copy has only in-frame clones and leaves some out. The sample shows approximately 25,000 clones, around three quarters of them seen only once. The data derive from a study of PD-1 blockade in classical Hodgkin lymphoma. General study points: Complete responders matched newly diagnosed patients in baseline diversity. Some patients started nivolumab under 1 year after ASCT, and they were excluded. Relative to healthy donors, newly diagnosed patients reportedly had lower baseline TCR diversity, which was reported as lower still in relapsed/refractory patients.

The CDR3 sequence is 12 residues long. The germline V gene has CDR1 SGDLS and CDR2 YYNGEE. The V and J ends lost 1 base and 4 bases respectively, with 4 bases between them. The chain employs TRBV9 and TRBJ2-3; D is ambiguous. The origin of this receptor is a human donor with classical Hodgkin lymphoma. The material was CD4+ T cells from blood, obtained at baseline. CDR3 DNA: TGTGCCAGCAGCGTACTGGCAGATACGCAGTATTTT. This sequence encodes CASSVLADTQYF. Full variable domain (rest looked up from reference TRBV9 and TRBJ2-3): DSGVTQTPKHLITATGQRVTLRCSPRSGDLSVYWYQQSLDQGLQFLIQYYNGEERAKGNILERFSAQQFPDLHSELNLSSLELGDSALYFCASSVLADTQYFGPGTRLTVL.